The T cell receptor (beta chain) under discussion was sequenced for a study of cytomegalovirus exposure and HLA in healthy donors. Study in general: Ancestry clustering placed more than 80% of approximately 420 genotyped donors in the Caucasian-associated cluster.

The CDR3 runs 13 residues. Trimming took 4 bases from V and 4 from J; bases not matched to a gene: 2. The germline V gene encodes CDR1 LNHDA and CDR2 SQIVND (reference sequence). General study findings and limits: Further analysis was carried out later, and it showed several of the most significant clusters appearing linked to common viral pathogens.

Healthy individuals who donated bone marrow served as the donors. The PCR had 60 Vbeta and 13 Jbeta primers. Source study methods: In a later analysis, the count reached some 88 million unique TCR beta chains, with 10 million to 14 million shared. The repertoire was sequenced with immunoSEQ multiplex PCR; TCRdb's copy has only in-frame clones and lacks some. V and J calls and clone size are as listed in that table; D and trimming were resolved from the DNA. This table lists approximately 130,000 clones. Concerning this clone itself: Its antigen is still unknown.

Sequencing was performed on PBMCs. The rearrangement links TRBV19 to TRBJ1-1; TRBD1 aligns across 8 bases. The origin of this receptor is a woman in her sixties or seventies in good health and CMV-seronegative. As DNA, the CDR3 is TGTGCCAGTAGTACACAGGGGGTCACTGAAGCTTTCTTT. This sequence encodes CASSTQGVTEAFF.